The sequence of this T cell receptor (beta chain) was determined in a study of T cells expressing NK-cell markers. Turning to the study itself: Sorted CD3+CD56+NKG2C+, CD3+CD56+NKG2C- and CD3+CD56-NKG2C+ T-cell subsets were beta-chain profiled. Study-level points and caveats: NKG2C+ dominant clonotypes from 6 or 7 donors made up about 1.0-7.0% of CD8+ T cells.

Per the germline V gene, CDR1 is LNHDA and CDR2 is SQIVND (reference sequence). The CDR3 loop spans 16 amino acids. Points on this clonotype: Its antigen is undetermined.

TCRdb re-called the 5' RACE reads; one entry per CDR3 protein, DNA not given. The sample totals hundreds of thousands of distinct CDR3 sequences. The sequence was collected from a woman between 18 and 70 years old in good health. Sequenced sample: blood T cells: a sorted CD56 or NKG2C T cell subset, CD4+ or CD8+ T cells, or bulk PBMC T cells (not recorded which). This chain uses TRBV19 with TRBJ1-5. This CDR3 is CASSIGSGVGRQPQHF.